Listed below are T cell receptor beta chains from one sample, sequenced in a study of shared clonotypes between healthy human individuals. The table came from immunoSEQ multiplex PCR; TCRdb's copy has only in-frame clones and leaves some out. Of some 1.5 million clones listed, approximately 98% are singletons. Sequenced: naive CD4+ T cells sorted from blood. Receptors originate from a man aged 30 to 39 in good health. CDR3s include the opening cysteine and the closing phenylalanine or tryptophan. D genes are given only for firm matches. Only part of the rows carry a size: once, few, many, or a class if the clone is expanded.

V: TRBV4-1
D: TRBD2
size: once
J: TRBJ2-1
length: 17
CDR3: CASSHRVAGGRNNEQFF
DNA: TGCGCCAGCAGCCATCGAGTAGCGGGAGGCCGAAACAATGAGCAGTTCTTC

V: TRBV30
D: TRBD2
size: -
J: TRBJ2-3
length: 14
CDR3: CASSGRERTDTQYF
DNA: TGTGCCTCTAGCGGGAGGGAGAGGACAGATACGCAGTATTTT

V: TRBV7-3
D: -
size: -
J: TRBJ2-6
length: 14
CDR3: CASSLMVGANVLTF
DNA: TGTGCCAGCAGCTTAATGGTTGGGGCCAACGTCCTGACTTTC

V: TRBV14
D: -
size: -
J: TRBJ2-7
length: 14
CDR3: CASSQAFGVNEQYF
DNA: TGTGCCAGCAGCCAAGCTTTCGGGGTAAACGAGCAGTACTTC

V: TRBV11-2
D: -
size: -
J: TRBJ1-5
length: 15
CDR3: CASSLGDSSNQPQHF
DNA: TGTGCCAGCAGCTTGGGGGATTCTAGCAATCAGCCCCAGCATTTT

V: TRBV7-6
D: -
size: -
J: TRBJ2-5
length: 18
CDR3: CASSSPPKGRLKKETQYF
DNA: TGTGCCAGCAGCTCCCCTCCCAAGGGCAGGTTAAAGAAAGAGACCCAGTACTTC

V: TRBV9
D: -
size: -
J: TRBJ2-7
length: 14
CDR3: CASSQGQNAYEQYF
DNA: TGTGCCAGCAGCCAAGGACAGAACGCCTACGAGCAGTACTTC

V: TRBV13
D: -
size: -
J: TRBJ2-5
length: 14
CDR3: CASSLKAGYETQYF
DNA: TGTGCCAGCAGCTTAAAGGCCGGGTACGAGACCCAGTACTTC

V: TRBV30
D: -
size: -
J: TRBJ1-2
length: 14
CDR3: CAWSVTRREYGYTF
DNA: TGTGCCTGGAGTGTAACCAGGCGGGAATATGGCTACACCTTC

V: TRBV6-1
D: -
size: -
J: TRBJ1-5
length: 15
CDR3: CASSEIWDSNQPQHF
DNA: TGTGCCAGCAGTGAAATCTGGGATAGCAATCAGCCCCAGCATTTT

V: TRBV2
D: TRBD2
size: -
J: TRBJ2-3
length: 13
CDR3: CASMAGEGDTQYF
DNA: TGTGCCAGCATGGCGGGAGAAGGAGATACGCAGTATTTT

V: TRBV4-1
D: TRBD2
size: -
J: TRBJ2-7
length: 15
CDR3: CASSQDPGGAYEQYF
DNA: TGCGCCAGCAGCCAAGATCCCGGGGGGGCCTACGAGCAGTACTTC

V: TRBV11-2
D: TRBD1
size: -
J: TRBJ2-4
length: 14
CDR3: CASSLVHGTEIQYF
DNA: TGTGCCAGCAGCTTAGTTCACGGGACAGAGATTCAGTACTTC

V: TRBV4-1
D: -
size: -
J: TRBJ1-1
length: 14
CDR3: CASSYPSRNTEAFF
DNA: TGCGCCAGCAGCTACCCGTCGAGGAACACTGAAGCTTTCTTT

V: TRBV20-1
D: -
size: -
J: TRBJ1-1
length: 11
CDR3: CSAGTQVEAFF
DNA: TGCAGTGCCGGGACACAAGTTGAAGCTTTCTTT

V: TRBV2
D: TRBD2
size: once
J: TRBJ2-2
length: 14
CDR3: CASRGLVSTGELFF
DNA: TGTGCCAGCAGAGGACTAGTCAGCACCGGGGAGCTGTTTTTT

V: TRBV6-5
D: -
size: -
J: TRBJ2-2
length: 15
CDR3: CASRHTGYSTGELFF
DNA: TGTGCCAGCAGACACACAGGGTACAGCACCGGGGAGCTGTTTTTT